Listed below are T cell receptor beta chains from one sample, sequenced in a study of CD8 T cells in Susac syndrome. TCRdb ran MiXCR on the immunoSEQ multiplex PCR reads and lists one entry per CDR3 protein. The table shows 100,000 to 150,000 distinct CDR3 sequences, with around 94% occurring only once. Sequenced: CD8+ T cells from PBMCs. The source of these receptors is a human donor with Susac syndrome. Each CDR3 is given with its conserved first and last residue. A D gene is named only where the DNA matches it firmly. Size values are once, few and many counts, or a class for expanded clones, and some rows have none.

CASSYDRADGYTF | TGTGCCAGCAGTTACGACAGGGCGGATGGCTACACCTTC | TRBJ1-2 | . | TRBV6-6 | TRBD1
CASSLVAGEQYF | TGTGCCAGCAGCTTGGTGGCAGGCGAGCAGTACTTC | TRBJ2-7 | once | TRBV5-4 | .
CASSHGRANTEAFF | TGCGCCAGCAGCCATGGCAGAGCGAACACTGAAGCTTTCTTT | TRBJ1-1 | . | TRBV4-3 | .
CASKQGVSYEQYF | TGTGCCAGCAAGCAGGGGGTCTCCTACGAGCAGTACTTC | TRBJ2-7 | . | TRBV6-5 | TRBD1
CASSPEDRGGQETQYF | TGTGCCAGCAGCCCGGAGGACAGGGGAGGGCAGGAGACCCAGTACTTC | TRBJ2-5 | . | TRBV9 | TRBD1
CASSGLGQGDYGYTF | TGTGCCAGCAGCGGTCTGGGACAGGGGGACTATGGCTACACCTTC | TRBJ1-2 | . | TRBV9 | TRBD1
CASSLIAVAQPQHF | TGTGCCAGCAGTTTAATAGCAGTGGCTCAGCCCCAGCATTTT | TRBJ1-5 | . | TRBV27 | .
CASSQEGATYQETQYF | TGTGCCAGCAGTCAGGAGGGGGCTACGTACCAAGAGACCCAGTACTTC | TRBJ2-5 | . | TRBV7-8 | .
CASSQDQAEYNEQFF | TGCGCCAGCAGCCAAGATCAAGCGGAGTACAATGAGCAGTTCTTC | TRBJ2-1 | . | TRBV4-3 | .
CASSLVRRNQETQYF | TGTGCCAGCAGCTTAGTGCGGAGAAACCAAGAGACCCAGTACTTC | TRBJ2-5 | once | TRBV11-2 | .
CASTQEGGGYNEQFF | TGTGCCAGCACCCAAGAAGGGGGAGGTTACAATGAGCAGTTCTTC | TRBJ2-1 | . | TRBV6-2/TRBV6-3 | .
CASSSMTGQETQYF | TGTGCCAGCAGCTCCATGACAGGCCAAGAGACCCAGTACTTC | TRBJ2-5 | . | TRBV6-5 | .
CASSSLAPGPVRGTQYF | TGTGCCAGCAGCTCACTCGCCCCGGGGCCGGTTCGAGGTACGCAGTATTTT | TRBJ2-3 | . | TRBV28 | .
CASSGEGGNVADTQYF | TGTGCCAGCAGCGGCGAAGGAGGAAATGTGGCAGATACGCAGTATTTT | TRBJ2-3 | . | TRBV9 | .
CASSQTTGTSYEQYF | TGCGCCAGCAGCCAAACGACAGGGACATCCTACGAGCAGTACTTC | TRBJ2-7 | . | TRBV4-1 | TRBD1
CASRAGIGYYEQYF | TGTGCCAGCAGGGCCGGGATCGGGTACTACGAGCAGTACTTC | TRBJ2-7 | . | TRBV25-1 | .
CASSQTGGEQFF | TGTGCCAGCAGCCAAACAGGGGGTGAGCAGTTCTTC | TRBJ2-1 | . | TRBV7-3 | TRBD1
CASSGGLAGAETQYF | TGTGCCAGCAGTGGTGGTCTAGCGGGAGCGGAGACCCAGTACTTC | TRBJ2-5 | . | TRBV6-1 | TRBD2
CASSQEALAGLTDTQYF | TGCGCCAGCAGCCAAGAGGCGCTAGCGGGATTAACAGATACGCAGTATTTT | TRBJ2-3 | . | TRBV4-3 | TRBD2
CASRVASETQYF | TGTGCCAGCCGGGTTGCTTCGGAGACCCAGTACTTC | TRBJ2-5 | . | TRBV7-9 | .
CASSPSEVNEQFF | TGTGCCAGCAGCCCCTCGGAGGTCAATGAGCAGTTCTTC | TRBJ2-1 | . | TRBV3-1 | .
CAWSEVPTANQPQHF | TGTGCCTGGAGTGAGGTCCCGACTGCTAATCAGCCCCAGCATTTT | TRBJ1-5 | . | TRBV30 | .
CSAREENLGEKLFF | TGCAGTGCTAGAGAAGAGAATCTCGGGGAAAAACTGTTTTTT | TRBJ1-4 | . | TRBV20-1 | .
CSARDHGQASGETQYF | TGCAGTGCTAGAGATCATGGGCAGGCCTCGGGTGAGACCCAGTACTTC | TRBJ2-5 | . | TRBV20-1 | .
CASTDRRNNSPLHF | TGCGCCAGCACCGACCGACGGAATAATTCACCCCTCCACTTT | TRBJ1-6 | . | TRBV4-1 | .
CASSLDSDEQFF | TGTGCCAGCAGCTTGGATAGCGATGAGCAGTTCTTC | TRBJ2-1 | . | TRBV5-4 | .
CAISGKGAQYSGANVLTF | TGTGCCATCAGTGGTAAGGGGGCGCAATACTCTGGGGCCAACGTCCTGACTTTC | TRBJ2-6 | . | TRBV10-3 | TRBD1
CASSLGPGGYEQYF | TGTGCCAGCAGCTTAGGGCCGGGTGGCTACGAGCAGTACTTC | TRBJ2-7 | . | TRBV13 | .
CASSLGYGYEQYF | TGTGCCAGCAGCTTGGGTTACGGCTACGAGCAGTACTTC | TRBJ2-7 | . | TRBV5-6 | .
CASSTTRTQETQYF | TGTGCCAGCAGCACCACTAGAACACAAGAGACCCAGTACTTC | TRBJ2-5 | . | TRBV7-8 | .
CASSLPGLVDRGAQYF | TGTGCCAGCAGTTTACCGGGACTTGTCGATCGTGGGGCCCAGTACTTC | TRBJ2-5 | . | TRBV12-3/TRBV12-4 | .
CSALGGTGVNEQFF | TGCAGTGCGCTGGGAGGGACAGGGGTCAATGAGCAGTTCTTC | TRBJ2-1 | . | TRBV20-1 | TRBD1
CASSFVAGVDQPQHF | TGTGCCAGTAGTTTCGTGGCAGGGGTTGATCAGCCCCAGCATTTT | TRBJ1-5 | . | TRBV19 | .
CASSFGASNQPQHF | TGTGCCAGCAGTTTCGGGGCGAGCAATCAGCCCCAGCATTTT | TRBJ1-5 | . | TRBV12-3/TRBV12-4 | .
CATSRVRGGTDTQYF | TGTGCCACCAGCAGAGTCAGGGGTGGCACAGATACGCAGTATTTT | TRBJ2-3 | . | TRBV15 | .
CASSYDRVTAFF | TGTGCCAGCAGTTATGACAGGGTGACGGCTTTCTTT | TRBJ1-1 | . | TRBV28 | TRBD1
CASSLSGRGGEQYF | TGTGCCAGCAGTTTATCCGGGAGGGGTGGTGAGCAGTACTTC | TRBJ2-7 | . | TRBV27 | TRBD2
CASSPPGQGLDTQYF | TGTGCCAGCAGTCCTCCGGGACAGGGTTTGGATACGCAGTATTTT | TRBJ2-3 | . | TRBV6-6 | TRBD1
CASSQGGNTDTQYF | TGTGCCAGCAGCCAAGGGGGCAACACAGATACGCAGTATTTT | TRBJ2-3 | . | TRBV7-3 | TRBD1
CASSLVGQGIRETQYF | TGTGCCAGCAGCTTGGTGGGACAGGGGATCCGGGAGACCCAGTACTTC | TRBJ2-5 | . | TRBV5-6 | TRBD1
CASSELAGINNEQFF | TGTGCCAGCAGTGAATTAGCGGGAATCAACAATGAGCAGTTCTTC | TRBJ2-1 | . | TRBV6-1 | TRBD2
CASSPTGRGQPQHF | TGCGCCAGCAGCCCAACTGGACGGGGCCAGCCCCAGCATTTT | TRBJ1-5 | . | TRBV4-3 | .
CSVGGTVAITF | TGCAGCGTCGGCGGAACAGTAGCTATAACCTTC | TRBJ1-2 | . | TRBV29-1 | .